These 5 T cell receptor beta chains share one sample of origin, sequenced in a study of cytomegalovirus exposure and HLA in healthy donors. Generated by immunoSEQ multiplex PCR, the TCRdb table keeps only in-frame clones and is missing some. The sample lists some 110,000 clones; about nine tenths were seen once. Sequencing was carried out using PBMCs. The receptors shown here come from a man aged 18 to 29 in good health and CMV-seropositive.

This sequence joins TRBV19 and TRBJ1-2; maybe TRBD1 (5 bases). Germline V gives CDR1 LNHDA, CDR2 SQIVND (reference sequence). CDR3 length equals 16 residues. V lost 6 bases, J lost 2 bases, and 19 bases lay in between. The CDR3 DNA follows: TGTGCCAGTAGCCCATTTCTAGGGGAGGGAAACTATGGCTACACCTTC. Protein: CASSPFLGEGNYGYTF. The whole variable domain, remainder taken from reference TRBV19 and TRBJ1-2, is DGGITQSPKYLFRKEGQNVTLSCEQNLNHDAMYWYRQDPGQGLRLIYYSQIVNDFQKGDIAEGYSVSREKKESFPLTVTSAQKNPTAFYLCASSPFLGEGNYGYTFGSGTRLTVV.

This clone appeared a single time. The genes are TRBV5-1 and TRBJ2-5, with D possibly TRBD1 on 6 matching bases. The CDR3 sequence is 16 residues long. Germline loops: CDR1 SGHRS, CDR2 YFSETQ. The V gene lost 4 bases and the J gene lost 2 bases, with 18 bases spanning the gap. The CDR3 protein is CASSLLAQGGQETQYF. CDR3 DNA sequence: TGCGCCAGCAGCCTCTTGGCACAGGGTGGTCAAGAGACCCAGTACTTC.

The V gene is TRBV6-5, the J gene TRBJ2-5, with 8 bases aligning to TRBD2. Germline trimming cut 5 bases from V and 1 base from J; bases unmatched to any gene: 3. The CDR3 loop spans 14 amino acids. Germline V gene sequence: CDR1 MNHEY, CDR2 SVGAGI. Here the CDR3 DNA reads TGTGCCAGCAGTCTTAGCGGGGCCCAAGAGACCCAGTACTTC. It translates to CASSLSGAQETQYF.

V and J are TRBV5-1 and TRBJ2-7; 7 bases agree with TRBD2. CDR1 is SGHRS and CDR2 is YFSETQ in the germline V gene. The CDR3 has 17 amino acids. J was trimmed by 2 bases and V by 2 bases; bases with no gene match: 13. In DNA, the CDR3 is TGCGCCAGCAGCTTTGCTAGCGGCCCACGTTCGGCCTACGAGCAGTACTTC. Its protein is CASSFASGPRSAYEQYF. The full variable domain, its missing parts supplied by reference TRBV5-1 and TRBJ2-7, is KAGVTQTPRYLIKTRGQQVTLSCSPISGHRSVSWYQQTPGQGLQFLFEYFSETQRNKGNFPGRFSGRQFSNSRSEMNVSTLELGDSALYLCASSFASGPRSAYEQYFGPGTRLTVT.

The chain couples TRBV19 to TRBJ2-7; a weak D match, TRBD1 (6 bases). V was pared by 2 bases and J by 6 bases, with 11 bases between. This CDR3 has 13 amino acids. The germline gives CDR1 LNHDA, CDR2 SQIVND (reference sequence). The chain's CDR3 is CASSIYAGAEQYF. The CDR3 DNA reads TGTGCCAGTAGTATATACGCAGGGGCCGAGCAGTACTTC.